A single sample is the source of the 18 T cell receptor beta chains below, sequenced in a study of blood T cell repertoires in COVID-19. Method: immunoSEQ multiplex PCR; TCRdb's copy keeps in-frame clones and lacks some. The repertoire includes roughly 250,000 clones, under 95% of them detected once, and under 2.5% sits in the top ten. Sequenced material: PBMCs or T cells enriched from blood (not recorded which). Receptor source: a woman between 18 and 29 years old who had recovered from COVID-19.

The genes are TRBV30 and TRBJ1-2; a weak D match, TRBD1 (5 bases). The CDR3 is 12 residues long. CDR1 is GTSNPN and CDR2 is SVGIG in the germline V gene (reference sequence). V dropped 7 bases and J dropped 4 bases, with 13 bases sitting between them. Here the CDR3 reads CALGTGGYGYTF. The DNA for the CDR3 is TGTGCCTTGGGAACCGGGGGCTATGGCTACACCTTC. The entire variable domain, with the rest obtained from reference TRBV30 and TRBJ1-2, is as follows: SQTIHQWPATLVQPVGSPLSLECTVEGTSNPNLYWYRQAAGRGLQLLFYSVGIGQISSEVPQNLSASRPQDRQFILSSKKLLLSDSGFYLCALGTGGYGYTFGSGTRLTVV.

V is TRBV27 and J is TRBJ2-7, with TRBD2 matching 11 bases. CDR1 is MNHEY, CDR2 SMNVEV, per germline (reference sequence). J lost 1 base, V lost 9 bases, and 8 bases had no gene match. The length of the CDR3 is 15 residues. For the CDR3, the DNA is TGTGCCAGTCGTCCTAGCGGGGGGCCTTCCTACGAGCAGTACTTC. Translation: CASRPSGGPSYEQYF.

The chain couples TRBV19 to TRBJ2-5; 8 bases map to TRBD2. The CDR3 totals 15 residues. Germline V gene data show CDR1 as LNHDA and CDR2 as SQIVND (reference sequence). Trimming removed 4 bases from V and 5 bases from J; junction bases left unmatched: 9. This CDR3 is CASSTSGTSRETQYF. In DNA, the CDR3 is TGTGCCAGTAGTACCTCAGGGACTAGTCGTGAGACCCAGTACTTC.

This rearrangement joins TRBV20-1 to TRBJ2-7; weak D call: TRBD2 (5 bases). Germline CDR1 DFQATT, CDR2 SNEGSKA (reference sequence). The V and J ends lost 6 bases and 4 bases respectively, with 10 bases between them. CDR3 size: 11 residues. Here the CDR3 reads CSASRGYEQYF. As DNA, the CDR3 is TGCAGTGCATCCCGGGGATACGAGCAGTACTTC.

This clone has just one count. The chain is built from TRBV4-1 and TRBJ1-5, with 7 bases that match TRBD1. J was trimmed by 4 bases and V by 0 bases; bases with no gene match: 6. The CDR3 is 16 amino acids. Germline CDR1 and CDR2: MGHRA and YSYEKL. Here the CDR3 reads CASSQDRDSQNQPQHF. CDR3 sequence (DNA): TGCGCCAGCAGCCAAGACCGGGACAGTCAAAATCAGCCCCAGCATTTT.

The rearrangement joins TRBV4-3 to TRBJ2-7, with TRBD1 matching over 7 bases. The V segment lost 4 bases and the J segment 2 bases; nucleotides outside the gene matches: 2. Germline CDR1 and CDR2: LGHNA and YSLEER. The CDR3 contains 13 residues. CDR3 sequence reads: CASSLDRTYEQYF. As DNA, the CDR3 is TGCGCCAGCAGCCTGGACAGGACCTACGAGCAGTACTTC.

This chain links TRBV5-5 with TRBJ1-2; 7 bases agree with TRBD1. V lost 4 bases, J lost 2 bases, and 8 bases stayed unmatched. The CDR3 is 15 residues long. Germline-derived CDR1 and CDR2 are SGHKS and YYEKEE (reference sequence). DNA of the CDR3: TGTGCCAGCAGCCTACAAATGGGACAGAACTATGGCTACACCTTC. Its protein product is CASSLQMGQNYGYTF.

DNA of the CDR3: TGTGCCGGTCGAGACAGGGGGAACTATGGCTACACCTTC. This sequence encodes CAGRDRGNYGYTF. This sequence joins TRBV28 and TRBJ1-2; TRBD1 matches at 9 bases. Losses at the gene ends were 11 bases for V and 2 bases for J; bases not matched to a gene: 6. The germline gives CDR1 MDHEN, CDR2 SYDVKM. CDR3 length: 13 residues.

This chain joins TRBV3-1 (or the pseudogene TRBV3-2) and TRBJ1-5; a weak D match, TRBD1 (5 bases). Germline CDR1 and CDR2: LGHDT and YNNKEL (reference sequence). V was pared by 1 base and J by 4 bases, with 11 bases between. The CDR3 has 15 residues. CDR3 sequence (DNA): TGTGCCAGCAGCCAAGCGGGGGGTAGGAATCAGCCCCAGCATTTT. Residues: CASSQAGGRNQPQHF.

This chain connects TRBV7-8 to TRBJ1-3; TRBD1 agrees at 7 bases. The CDR3 totals 21 residues. Losses at the gene ends were 2 bases for V and 1 base for J; bases not matched to a gene: 20. Germline V lookup: CDR1 SGHVS, CDR2 FQNEAQ. The CDR3 here is CASSLTSDRLGPTTSGNTIYF. The CDR3 nucleotides are TGTGCCAGCAGCTTAACGTCGGACAGGTTGGGTCCAACAACGTCTGGAAACACCATATATTTT.

This clone was detected a few times. The rearrangement joins TRBV4-2 to TRBJ2-7; TRBD2 aligns across 9 bases. Trimming removed 0 bases from V and 2 bases from J; junction bases left unmatched: 8. CDR1 and CDR2 (germline): LGHNA, YNFKEQ. This CDR3 spans 17 amino acids. CDR3 residues: CASSQDYTSGPTYEQYF. DNA for the CDR3: TGTGCCAGCAGCCAAGATTACACTAGCGGGCCTACCTACGAGCAGTACTTC.

This clone was picked up a small number of times. This chain connects TRBV20-1 to TRBJ2-1; 8 nucleotides agree with TRBD2. Germline V gives CDR1 DFQATT, CDR2 SNEGSKA (reference sequence). The CDR3 is made up of 16 amino acids. Losses at the gene ends were 3 bases for V and 9 bases for J; bases not matched to a gene: 16. The CDR3 region is CSASHLAGPGLGEQFF. The CDR3 nucleotides read TGCAGTGCTAGTCATCTAGCGGGCCCGGGCTTGGGTGAGCAGTTCTTC.

A remark on this clone: This same CDR3 is encoded by further DNA sequences in the sample. The V call is TRBV12-3 or TRBV12-4, the J call TRBJ1-2; D possibly corresponds to TRBD1 (5 bases). Trimming cost V 3 bases and J 5 bases, with 7 bases left between them. This CDR3 comprises 12 residues. The CDR3 here is CASSFGGYGYTF. CDR3 sequence (DNA): TGTGCCAGCAGTTTCGGGGGGTATGGCTACACCTTC.

This sequence joins TRBV7-2 and TRBJ1-1; maybe TRBD1 (6 bases). Germline V gene data show CDR1 as SGHTA and CDR2 as FQGNSA. This CDR3 contains 14 residues. V shed 3 bases and J shed 4 bases, with 12 bases lying between them. The CDR3 spells CASSLARGATEAFF. In DNA, the CDR3 is TGTGCCAGCAGCTTGGCCAGGGGAGCCACTGAAGCTTTCTTT.

V is TRBV11-3 and J is TRBJ2-3; possibly TRBD2 for D (5 bases). CDR3 length: 14 residues. Germline assignment: CDR1 SGHNT and CDR2 YENEEA. Trimming left V 4 bases short and J 1 base short, with 9 bases between. The CDR3 DNA reads as TGTGCCAGCAGCTCCTCGCGGGGCACAGATACGCAGTATTTT. As protein: CASSSSRGTDTQYF.

This clone was counted once. The rearrangement uses TRBV10-3 and TRBJ2-3, with D uncertain. This CDR3 is built from 13 residues. Per germline, CDR1 ENHRY and CDR2 SYGVKD. V was trimmed by 0 bases and J by 5 bases, leaving 6 bases between them. In DNA form, the CDR3 reads TGTGCCATCAGTGAGTCTACTATAGATACGCAGTATTTT. It specifies CAISESTIDTQYF.

The gene calls are TRBV18 and TRBJ2-1; 7 bases map to TRBD1. The V gene's germline CDR1 is KGHSH and CDR2 LQKENI. CDR3 length equals 18 residues. V gave up 2 bases and J gave up 0 bases; unmatched junction bases: 10. Here the CDR3 reads CASSPWLIGDSSYNEQFF. The CDR3 DNA reads as TGTGCCAGCTCACCATGGTTGATCGGGGACAGCTCCTACAATGAGCAGTTCTTC.

The V call is TRBV7-9, the J call TRBJ2-2, with TRBD2 as a possible D gene (6 bases). The CDR3 is 14 amino acids. Germline assignment: CDR1 SEHNR and CDR2 FQNEAQ (reference sequence). V lost 5 bases and J 3 bases, leaving 10 bases between the germline ends. The CDR3 sequence is CASSAGGYTGELFF. The CDR3 DNA reads TGTGCCAGCAGCGCCGGGGGATACACCGGGGAGCTGTTTTTT.